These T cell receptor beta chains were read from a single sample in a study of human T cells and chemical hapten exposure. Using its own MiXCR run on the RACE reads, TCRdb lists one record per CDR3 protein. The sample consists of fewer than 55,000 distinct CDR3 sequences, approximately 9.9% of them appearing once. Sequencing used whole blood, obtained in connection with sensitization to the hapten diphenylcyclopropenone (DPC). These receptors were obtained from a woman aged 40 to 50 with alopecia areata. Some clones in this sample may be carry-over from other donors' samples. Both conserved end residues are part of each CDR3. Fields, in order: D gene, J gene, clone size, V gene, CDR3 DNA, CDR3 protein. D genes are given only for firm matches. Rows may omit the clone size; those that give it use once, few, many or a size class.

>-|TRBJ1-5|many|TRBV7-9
TGTGCCAGCAGCCCATCGTATCAGCCCGATCAGCCCCAGCATTTT
CASSPSYQPDQPQHF
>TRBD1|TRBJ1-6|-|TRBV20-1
TGCAGTGCTAACAGGGGGCGGAATTCACCCCTCCACTTT
CSANRGRNSPLHF
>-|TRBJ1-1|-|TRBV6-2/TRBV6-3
TGTGCCAGCAACCTGGGACACATGAACACTGAAGCTTTCTTT
CASNLGHMNTEAFF
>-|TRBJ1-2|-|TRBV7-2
TGTGCCAGCAGACTGATAACAGGGCCGAGCGGCTACACCTTC
CASRLITGPSGYTF
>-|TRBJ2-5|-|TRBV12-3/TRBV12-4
TGTGCCAGCAGTACACGGACGGGAATGGAGACCCAGTACTTC
CASSTRTGMETQYF
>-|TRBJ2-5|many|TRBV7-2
TGTGCCAGCAGCTTATCGGGGTCGATCGGGCAAGAGACCCAGTACTTC
CASSLSGSIGQETQYF
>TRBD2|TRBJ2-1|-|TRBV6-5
TGTGCCAGCAGCCTCGATGGGCGGGAGGTCAATGAGCAGTTCTTC
CASSLDGREVNEQFF
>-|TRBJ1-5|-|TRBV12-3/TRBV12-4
TGTGCCAGCAGTTTAATGTCCGGAATTGGCAATCAGCCCCAGCATTTT
CASSLMSGIGNQPQHF
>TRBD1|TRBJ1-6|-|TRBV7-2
TGTGCCAGCAGCCGGGGACAGTATAATTCACCCCTCCACTTT
CASSRGQYNSPLHF
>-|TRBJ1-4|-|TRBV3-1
TGTGCCAGCAGCCAAGCTAAAAACAGGGATGAAAAACTGTTTTTT
CASSQAKNRDEKLFF
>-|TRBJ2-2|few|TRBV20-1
TGCAGTGCTAGGAGGGACGGTACGGACACCGGGGAGCTGTTTTTT
CSARRDGTDTGELFF
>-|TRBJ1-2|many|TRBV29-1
TGCAGCGTTGCTTCAGGGGTTAGCGGCTACACCTTC
CSVASGVSGYTF
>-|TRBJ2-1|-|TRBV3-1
TGTGCCAGCAGCCGGAGGACCGCTTACAATGAGCAGTTCTTC
CASSRRTAYNEQFF
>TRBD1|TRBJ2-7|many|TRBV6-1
TGTGCCAGCAGGGGACAGGGCTTCAGGGAGCAGTACTTC
CASRGQGFREQYF
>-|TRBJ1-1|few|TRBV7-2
TGTGCCAGCAGCTCTGGAAGAGGTTATGAAGCTTTCTTT
CASSSGRGYEAFF
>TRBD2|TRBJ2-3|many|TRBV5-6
TGTGCCAGCAGTGAGGAAGCGGGGGGATACACAGATACGCAGTATTTT
CASSEEAGGYTDTQYF
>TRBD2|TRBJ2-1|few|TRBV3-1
TGTGCCAGCAGCCAAGTCTCGGCTAGCGGGTGGCCTGGCAATGAGCAGTTCTTC
CASSQVSASGWPGNEQFF
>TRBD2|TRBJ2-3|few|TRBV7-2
TGTGCCAGCAGCATGGTACTAGCGGACACAGATACGCAGTATTTT
CASSMVLADTDTQYF
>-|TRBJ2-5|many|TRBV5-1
TGCGCCAGCAGCTTGGCAGCGGGAGAGACCCAGTACTTC
CASSLAAGETQYF
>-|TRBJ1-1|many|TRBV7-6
TGTGCCAGCAGCACAGGGTTGAACACTGAAGCTTTCTTT
CASSTGLNTEAFF
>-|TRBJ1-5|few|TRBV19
TGTGCCGGGGGTCTGGGCAGACCAAATCAGCCCCAGCATTTT
CAGGLGRPNQPQHF
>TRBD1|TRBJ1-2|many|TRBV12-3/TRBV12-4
TGTGCCAGCAGTTTCTTGGCAGGGGGCGGTGGCTACACCTTC
CASSFLAGGGGYTF